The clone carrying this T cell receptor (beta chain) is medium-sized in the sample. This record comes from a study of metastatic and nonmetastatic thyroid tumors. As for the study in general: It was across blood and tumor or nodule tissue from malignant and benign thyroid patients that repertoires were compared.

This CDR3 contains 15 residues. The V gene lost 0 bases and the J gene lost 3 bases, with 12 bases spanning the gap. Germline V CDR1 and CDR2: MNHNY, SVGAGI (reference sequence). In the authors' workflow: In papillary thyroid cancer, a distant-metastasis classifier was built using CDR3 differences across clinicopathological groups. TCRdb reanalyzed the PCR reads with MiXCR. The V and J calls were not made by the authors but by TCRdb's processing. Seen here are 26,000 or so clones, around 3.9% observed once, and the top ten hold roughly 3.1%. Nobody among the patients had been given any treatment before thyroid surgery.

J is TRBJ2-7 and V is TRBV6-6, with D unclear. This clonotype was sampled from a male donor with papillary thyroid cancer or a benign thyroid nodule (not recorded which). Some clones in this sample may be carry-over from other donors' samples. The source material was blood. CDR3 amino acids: CASSYSKVSHYEQYF. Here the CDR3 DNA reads TGTGCCAGCAGTTACTCGAAGGTGTCGCACTACGAGCAGTACTTC.